This T cell receptor beta chain was captured in a study of T cell responses to AZD1222 COVID-19 vaccine. Regarding the study as a whole: Seropositivity was recorded at baseline in only 6 or 7 AZD1222 recipients. Across the whole spike, CD4 TCRs peaked at regions 160-218 and 743-854.

Sequencing was performed with immunoSEQ multiplex PCR; in TCRdb, only in-frame clones are kept and a portion is missing. The sample has some 120,000 clones; 90% are singletons. Turning to this clone: Its target is not known.

The V gene's germline CDR1 is MNHEY and CDR2 SVGEGT. This CDR3 is 16 amino acids long. V was pared by 2 bases and J by 1 base, with 15 bases between. Material: peripheral blood, obtained on day 0 of AZD1222 vaccination. The rearrangement links TRBV6-2 or TRBV6-3 to TRBJ2-7, with D maybe TRBD1 (5 bases). The receptor was derived from an adult in good health. The CDR3 region has the DNA TGTGCCAGCAGTTACCCCCCGCAGGGTAGGTCCTACGAGCAGTACTTC. It is translated as CASSYPPQGRSYEQYF.